These T cell receptor beta chains were read from a single sample in a study of beta chain features in type 1 diabetes. Using immunoSEQ multiplex PCR, the repertoire was profiled, and TCRdb retains in-frame clones only, with some absent. The top ten clones hold 0.75% of a sample with some 140,000 clones, approximately 10% of them seen once. Input material: central memory CD4+ T cells from blood. All receptors come from a man aged 25-40 years with type 1 diabetes. Each CDR3 is given with its conserved first and last residue. The D gene is left open where the match is weak. Clone size appears in some rows only: once, few, many, or a class for an expanded clone.

v_gene	j_gene	d_gene	abundance	CDR3nt	CDR3aa
TRBV28	TRBJ2-1	TRBD2	NA	TGTGCCAGCAGGTACGGGACTAGCTCCTACAATGAGCAGTTCTTC	CASRYGTSSYNEQFF
TRBV6-5	TRBJ2-5	TRBD2	NA	TGTGCCAGCAGTTACGGCGGGGGATCACAGACCCAGTACTTC	CASSYGGGSQTQYF
TRBV5-4	TRBJ2-7	TRBD2	NA	TGTGCCAGCAGCTTAGTACTAGCGGGGGCCAGGGCTGGGGAGCAGTACTTC	CASSLVLAGARAGEQYF
TRBV21-1	TRBJ2-1	NA	NA	TGTGCCAGCAGCAGGCCCCCCGACGGAGGTCCGAATGAGCAGTTCTTC	CASSRPPDGGPNEQFF
TRBV19	TRBJ1-2	NA	NA	TGTGCCAGTAGTATCGAGAGCCGTGGCTACACCTTC	CASSIESRGYTF
TRBV7-9	TRBJ1-1	NA	NA	TGTGCCAGCAGGAATAGAGTTGAAGCTTTCTTT	CASRNRVEAFF
TRBV7-2	TRBJ2-7	TRBD1	NA	TGTGCCAGCAGATGGGACAGGGTAAACGAGCAGTACTTC	CASRWDRVNEQYF
TRBV4-3	TRBJ1-3	NA	few	TGCGCCAGCAGCCGAGACAGGTTCTCTGGAAACACCATATATTTT	CASSRDRFSGNTIYF
TRBV14	TRBJ2-5	NA	few	TGTGCCAGCAGCCAACTTCCTCAGGAGACCCAGTACTTC	CASSQLPQETQYF
TRBV10-3	TRBJ2-2	TRBD1	NA	TGTGCCTCCTCAGTACAGGGGGCGCCCACCGGGGAGCTGTTTTTT	CASSVQGAPTGELFF
TRBV2	TRBJ2-3	TRBD1	few	TGTGCCAGCGCCCCCCGACAGGGGGTCACAGATACGCAGTATTTT	CASAPRQGVTDTQYF
TRBV27	TRBJ1-6	TRBD1	NA	TGTGCCAGCAGTTTTTGGGACAGACCTAATTCACCCCTCCACTTT	CASSFWDRPNSPLHF
TRBV4-2	TRBJ1-1	NA	few	TGTGCCAGCAGCCGCCAGGGGTTCCCTGAAGCTTTCTTT	CASSRQGFPEAFF
TRBV5-1	TRBJ2-7	NA	NA	TGCGCCAGCAACCCACCGGGGGAAGGCTACGAGCAGTACTTC	CASNPPGEGYEQYF
TRBV27	TRBJ2-7	TRBD2	few	TGTGCCAGCTCCGCTAGCGGGGGATTTTACGAGCAGTACTTC	CASSASGGFYEQYF
TRBV11-2	TRBJ2-2	TRBD1	few	TGTGCCAGCAGTTCATACCGGGACAGTTTATCCGGGGAGCTGTTTTTT	CASSSYRDSLSGELFF
TRBV7-9	TRBJ2-2	NA	many	TGTGCCAGCAGCTTTTGGGACTGGAACACCGGGGAGCTGTTTTTT	CASSFWDWNTGELFF
TRBV5-1	TRBJ1-2	TRBD1	NA	TGCGCCAGCAGCCTTGGGGACAGAAACTATGGCTACACCTTC	CASSLGDRNYGYTF
TRBV9	TRBJ2-5	TRBD2	few	TGTGCCAGCAGCGTAGTGGGTGGGGTTGCGGGGGGCCAGGAGACCCAGTACTTC	CASSVVGGVAGGQETQYF
TRBV19	TRBJ1-6	NA	NA	TGTGCCAGTAGTAAGGCCGACGGGGATAATTCACCCCTCCACTTT	CASSKADGDNSPLHF
TRBV5-1	TRBJ2-3	NA	few	TGCGCCAGCAGCTGGGGCCAAGATACGCAGTATTTT	CASSWGQDTQYF
TRBV19	TRBJ2-5	NA	few	TGTGCCAGTAGTTTCGGGATTTTAGCGGAAGAGACCCAGTACTTC	CASSFGILAEETQYF
TRBV18	TRBJ1-1	NA	NA	TGTGCCAGCTCACCCGAACACCGGGGAGGCACTGAAGCTTTCTTT	CASSPEHRGGTEAFF
TRBV11-2	TRBJ2-3	TRBD2	few	TGTGCCAGCAGCCGACTAGCGGTCACTAGCACAGATACGCAGTATTTT	CASSRLAVTSTDTQYF
TRBV7-2	TRBJ1-2	TRBD1	NA	TGTGCCAGCAGCGCAAGCCTCACAGGGGCCGCGGGCTACACCTTC	CASSASLTGAAGYTF
TRBV5-1	TRBJ2-3	TRBD2	few	TGCGCCAGCAGCGGGACTAGCGCCTCTAGCACAGATACGCAGTATTTT	CASSGTSASSTDTQYF
TRBV19	TRBJ2-3	NA	few	TGTGCCAGTAGTCTCGGACTTCACGAGAGCACAGATACGCAGTATTTT	CASSLGLHESTDTQYF
TRBV20-1	TRBJ1-1	NA	few	TGCAGTGCTCGGGAGGTGACTGAAGCTTTCTTT	CSAREVTEAFF
TRBV6-5	TRBJ2-7	NA	NA	TGTGCCAGCAGCCGAGAGAGGGGGAGCTCCTACGAGCAGTACTTC	CASSRERGSSYEQYF
TRBV5-1	TRBJ2-3	TRBD1	NA	TGCGCCAGCACATCCAGGGGGACGGCAGATACGCAGTATTTT	CASTSRGTADTQYF
TRBV6-5	TRBJ2-5	NA	NA	TGTGCCAGCAGTTACTCGCTGGGGCTGGAGGAGACCCAGTACTTC	CASSYSLGLEETQYF
TRBV6-1	TRBJ2-7	NA	few	TGTGCCAGCAGTTCCCTCCTGGGACTCTACGAGCAGTACTTC	CASSSLLGLYEQYF
TRBV15	TRBJ2-1	TRBD2	NA	TGTGCCACCAGCCGCGGGGGACCCTCGGATGAGCAGTTCTTC	CATSRGGPSDEQFF
TRBV5-4	TRBJ2-1	TRBD2	NA	TGTGCCAGCAGCCCCGGGACTAGCGGGGTCAGGGAGCAGTTCTTC	CASSPGTSGVREQFF
TRBV5-4	TRBJ2-5	NA	NA	TGTGCCAGCAGCTTGGATACAGGGGAGACCCAGTACTTC	CASSLDTGETQYF
TRBV7-9	TRBJ1-1	NA	NA	TGTGCCAGCAGCTTAGTGGTGAGGAACACTGAAGCTTTCTTT	CASSLVVRNTEAFF
TRBV19	TRBJ2-2	NA	few	TGTGCCAGTAGTGTAAGGACACACACCGGGGAGCTGTTTTTT	CASSVRTHTGELFF
TRBV7-2	TRBJ1-2	TRBD1	few	TGTGCCAGCAGCATACAGCCCCCAGGGACAGAACTGAACTATGGCTACACCTTC	CASSIQPPGTELNYGYTF
TRBV7-6	TRBJ1-5	TRBD1	NA	TGTGCCAGCAGCGAACAGACAGGGCTGAATCAGCCCCAGCATTTT	CASSEQTGLNQPQHF
TRBV5-6	TRBJ1-1	NA	NA	TGTGCCAGCAGCTTGTGGGGAAGACAGTTAAACACTGAAGCTTTCTTT	CASSLWGRQLNTEAFF
TRBV29-1	TRBJ1-2	NA	many	TGCAGCGTTGAAGATTGGGCAGGGAATGGCTACACCTTC	CSVEDWAGNGYTF
TRBV5-6	TRBJ2-1	TRBD1	NA	TGTGCCAGCAGCTTGGATTGGGACAGGAGAAACAATGAGCAGTTCTTC	CASSLDWDRRNNEQFF
TRBV15	TRBJ2-7	TRBD1	NA	TGTGCCACCAGCAGGGGTCAGGGGGCGTACGAGCAGTACTTC	CATSRGQGAYEQYF
TRBV30	TRBJ1-2	NA	NA	TGTGCCTGGAAAGGGGGATACTATGGCTACACCTTC	CAWKGGYYGYTF
TRBV5-1	TRBJ1-5	TRBD1	few	TGCGCCAGCAGCTTAAGACCCCGGGACAGCGATCAGCCCCAGCATTTT	CASSLRPRDSDQPQHF
TRBV4-2	TRBJ1-1	TRBD1	NA	TGTGCCAGCAGCCAGATACAGGGGGATCGCACTGAAGCTTTCTTT	CASSQIQGDRTEAFF
TRBV5-4	TRBJ2-5	TRBD2	once	TGTGCCAGCTCCTCGGGGACTAGCGGGGGCCAAGAGACCCAGTACTTC	CASSSGTSGGQETQYF
TRBV6-6	TRBJ1-2	TRBD1	few	TGTGCCAGCCGGGCCGGACAGGGGTCTGGCTACACCTTC	CASRAGQGSGYTF
TRBV28	TRBJ1-5	TRBD1	few	TGTGCCAGCAGGAAGACAGGGGTTGGTCAGCCCCAGCATTTT	CASRKTGVGQPQHF
TRBV6-1	TRBJ2-7	NA	NA	TGTGCCAGCAGTGACCCCCCCTACGACGAGCAGTACTTC	CASSDPPYDEQYF
TRBV27	TRBJ2-7	NA	few	TGTGCCAGCAGTTTATACCCCGACACATCCTACGAGCAGTACTTC	CASSLYPDTSYEQYF
TRBV7-3	TRBJ2-1	NA	once	TGTGCCACCTCGCAGGGCTCCTACAATGAGCAGTTCTTC	CATSQGSYNEQFF
TRBV14	TRBJ2-1	TRBD1	few	TGTGCCAGCAGCCACTTGGGGACAGCTTACAATGAGCAGTTCTTC	CASSHLGTAYNEQFF
TRBV11-2	TRBJ2-1	TRBD1	NA	TGTGCCAGCAGCTTATGGAGCGGACAGGGGGGTAGGGAGCAGTTCTTC	CASSLWSGQGGREQFF
TRBV4-2	TRBJ2-2	NA	NA	TGTGCCAGCAGCCATGGGACAAATACCGGGGAGCTGTTTTTT	CASSHGTNTGELFF
TRBV5-1	TRBJ2-2	NA	few	TGCGCCAGCAGGGACATGAACACCGGGGAGCTGTTTTTT	CASRDMNTGELFF
TRBV29-1	TRBJ1-5	TRBD1	few	TGCAGCGTTACGACAGGGGAACATCAGCCCCAGCATTTT	CSVTTGEHQPQHF
TRBV29-1	TRBJ2-3	NA	few	TGCAGCGTTGTGGGGCTTAGCACAGATACGCAGTATTTT	CSVVGLSTDTQYF
TRBV19	TRBJ2-3	TRBD2	NA	TGTGCCAGTGCCAGGGAGGGCAGCACAGATACGCAGTATTTT	CASAREGSTDTQYF